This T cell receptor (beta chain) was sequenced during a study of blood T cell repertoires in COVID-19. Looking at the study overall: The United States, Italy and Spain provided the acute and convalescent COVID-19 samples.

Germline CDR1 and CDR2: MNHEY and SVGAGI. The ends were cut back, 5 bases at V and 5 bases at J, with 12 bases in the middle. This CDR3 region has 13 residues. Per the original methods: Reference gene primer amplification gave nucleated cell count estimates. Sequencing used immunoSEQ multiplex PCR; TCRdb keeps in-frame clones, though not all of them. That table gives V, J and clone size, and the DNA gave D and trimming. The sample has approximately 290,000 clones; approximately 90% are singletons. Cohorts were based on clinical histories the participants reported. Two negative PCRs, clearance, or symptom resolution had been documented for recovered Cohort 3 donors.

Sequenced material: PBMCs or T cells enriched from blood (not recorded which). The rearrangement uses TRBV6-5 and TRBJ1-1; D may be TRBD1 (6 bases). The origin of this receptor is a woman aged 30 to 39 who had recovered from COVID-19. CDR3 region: CASSPGTRTEAFF. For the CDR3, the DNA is TGTGCCAGCAGTCCGGGGACACGGACTGAAGCTTTCTTT.